Here is one T cell receptor beta chain with its context. Its antigen is still unknown. The input lacks base qualities; no much larger clone sits a single base away. The CDR3 spans 14 residues, from the cysteine through the phenylalanine. Only the CDR3 region is kept as DNA, spanning 42 bases read in frame from base 1. The CDR1 and CDR2 encoded by the germline V gene are MDHEN and SYDVKM. V lost 2 bases and J lost 14 bases; the stretch between them is 20 bases long. The donors were healthy, HIV-negative adults who had no recently reported acute infections or vaccinations. Every donor was a Caucasian adult living in Nashville, Tennessee, USA. CD4+ T cells were enriched through magnetic negative selection, after which naive cells were positively selected on CD45RA and the remaining negative fraction served as the memory subset. After blood collection by leukapheresis, PBMCs were isolated using Ficoll-Histopaque density gradient centrifugation and then cryopreserved in the vapor phase of liquid nitrogen. Analytical flow cytometry was used to check the purity and quantity of every magnetically sorted T cell population. Genomic DNA was isolated from each sorted fraction and quantified by UV absorbance on a Nanodrop 2000c.

Using the deep immunoSEQ assay, TCR CDR3 regions were amplified from genomic DNA by multiplex PCR. Extracted genomic DNA from each cell subset was spread evenly across all wells of several immunoSEQ 96-well plates, with each plate serving as a replicate. Each replicate PCR for sorted subsets received around 210 ng genomic DNA, equal to about 30,000 T cell genomes. Purified libraries were quantified with a Qubit 3.0 fluorometer, sized on a Bioanalyzer 2100, and re-quantified with the KAPA Library Quantification kit. Every immunoSEQ 96-well plate was sequenced on a dedicated single-read 150-cycle Illumina NextSeq 550 flow cell. Under the source paper's analysis protocol: The immunoSEQ output contained only junctional sequences without quality scores, so filtering could not match that applied to full-length reads. To assign V/J genes and CDR3, sequences were annotated using PyIR, a Python wrapper for IgBLAST v1.9, with IMGT germline references. Any read was removed if the V/J assignment was weak (E-value above 1e-6), the CDR3 was missing, or the read contained stop codons, out-of-frame junctions, or ambiguous translated residues. V3J clonotypes were defined by identical inferred V gene, J gene, and CDR3 amino acid sequence. To compute the percentage overlap between repertoires, the number of shared unique clonotypes was divided by the size of the smaller repertoire. Richness of each repertoire was evaluated using RTK rarefaction, the Chao1 estimator, and Recon v2.1 estimates of unobserved clonotypes. Generation probabilities for all TCRbeta clonotypes obtained by the gDNA method from a handful of donors were computed using OLGA. As stored in TCRdb, this immuneACCESS dataset retains in-frame rearrangements with V and J assigned. A fraction of the clones does not appear; measured against another copy, unresolved V genes explain less than half of the discrepancy, and the remainder lacks a known reason. V, J and clone size reflect that table, while D and trimming were determined from the DNA. The sample table holds about 2.3 million clones, of which just over 90% were seen once. Together, the top ten hold 0.39% of the sample.

This sample stems from a study of shared clonotypes between healthy human individuals (dated by TCRdb to 2019 to 2021). Regarding the complete study: The cohort comprised a couple of women and a few men aged 18 to 49 years. For each donor, CD4 naive and CD4 memory were each given three plates, CD8 naive was given two plates, and CD8 memory was given one plate. Different laboratories and diverse techniques were used to prepare libraries and sequence TCR repertoires, to increase sequencing depth and limit assay-specific biases. Leukapheresis yielded between about 0.85 and 10 billion PBMCs per donor. Blood TCR repertoires of about five healthy adults were deeply sequenced to estimate repertoire size and the extent of clonotype sharing between individuals.

What the study reported, not specific to this receptor: Based on pairwise subsampling, the degree of clonotype sharing among donors was expected to be affected by sequencing depth. Across a handful of donors, about 5% of naive CD4, roughly 3.8% of naive CD8, approximately 2.5% of memory CD4, and approximately 0.42% of memory CD8 clonotypes were shared. Even with the large sequencing depth, rarefaction of the sorted-subset datasets indicated that sequencing was incomplete. Sampling was restricted to blood, and TCR repertoires in tissue are likely to differ from TCR repertoires in blood. The genetic and exposure-history diversity represented was limited by the small number of donors. Estimated clonotype richness was generally larger for naive than for memory subsets. Compared with non-shared clonotypes, the clonotypes found in all four sorted-subset donors had higher generation probabilities.

The sequence joins TRBV28 to TRBJ2-3, and possibly TRBD1, on 6 matching bases. This sequence originates from a man between 18 and 29 years old in good health. Some clones in this sample may be carry-over from other donors' samples. Sequences were obtained from naive CD4+ T cells from PBMCs. The sample's cell subset or site label, decoded: CD45RA+ positively selected. The nucleotide sequence reads TGTGCCAGCAGTTTACGTGGACAGCTGGGTGATTGGTATTTT. The encoded protein is CASSLRGQLGDWYF.